This T cell receptor beta chain was identified in a study of T cells in Graves' hyperthyroidism and ophthalmopathy. This clonotype was counted only a few times. Amplification of TCR beta CDR3 regions used RNA as the template. The primer set for the first-round RT-PCR of the TCR CDR3 was HTBI. TCRdb re-called the multiplex PCR reads with MiXCR, one entry per CDR3 protein. Among some 370,000 distinct CDR3 sequences listed, about an eighth were seen once. The CDR3 has 15 amino acids. Looked up from germline, CDR1 is MNHEY and CDR2 is SMNVEV (reference sequence). V gave up 2 bases and J gave up 4 bases; unmatched junction bases: 5.

The sequence was collected from a man aged 50 or older with Graves' ophthalmopathy. This rearrangement joins TRBV27 to TRBJ1-5; TRBD1 matches at 7 bases. Specimen: blood. The CDR3 DNA sequence: TGTGCCAGCAGTTTAAGGACAGGTTTGAATCAGCCCCAGCATTTT. This translates into CASSLRTGLNQPQHF.